The next 7 T cell receptor beta chains were all read from a single sample in a study of neurological immune-mediated disorders. TCRdb reprocessed the 5' RACE reads with MiXCR, giving one entry per CDR3 protein. This sample has tens of thousands of distinct CDR3 sequences; about a sixth occur once, and the top ten carry 15%. The specimen was PBMCs. The receptors were sampled from a woman aged 40 to 50 in good health.

This clonotype was observed many times. The rearrangement uses TRBV12-5 and TRBJ1-1, with D hard to call. The CDR3 length is 16 residues. The V gene's germline CDR1 is LGHNT and CDR2 FRNRAP. Trimming stripped 0 bases from V and 4 bases from J, with 15 bases between. CDR3 sequence: CASGLVHRAESTEAFF. The CDR3 coding sequence is TGTGCTAGTGGTTTGGTACATCGAGCGGAGAGCACTGAAGCTTTCTTT.

The genes are TRBV19 and TRBJ2-2; 7 bases match TRBD1. Germline CDR1 LNHDA, CDR2 SQIVND (reference sequence). This CDR3 has 15 residues. V shed 4 bases and J 7 bases; nucleotides not matched to a gene: 9. CDR3: CASSRGSGGSGELFF. The CDR3 nucleotides are TGTGCCAGTAGTAGGGGGTCAGGGGGAAGCGGGGAGCTGTTTTTT.

In its sample, this clonotype was seen a few times. The chain couples TRBV6-1 to TRBJ2-7; a possible D gene is TRBD2 (6 bases). The V end was cut by 6 bases, the J end by 1 base, with 22 bases between. Per the germline V gene, CDR1 is MNHNS and CDR2 is SASEGT. This CDR3 has 17 amino acids. The DNA of the CDR3 is TGTGCCAGCAGAGTTACTGCCGGGACTCCGGTTTCCTACGAGCAGTACTTC. It is translated as CASRVTAGTPVSYEQYF.

This clonotype was detected many times. The CDR3 sequence: CASSLGRTENIQYF. CDR3 coding DNA: TGTGCCAGCAGCTTGGGTAGGACAGAAAACATTCAGTACTTC. V gene TRBV11-1 combines with J gene TRBJ2-4; tentative D call: TRBD1 (6 bases). The CDR3 length is 14 residues. CDR1 SGHAT and CDR2 FQDESV come from the germline V gene (reference sequence). Trimming cost V 3 bases and J 5 bases, with 11 bases left between them.

This clonotype showed up many times. V and J are TRBV6-2 or TRBV6-3 and TRBJ2-3; D ambiguous. Germline lookup yields CDR1 MNHEY and CDR2 SVGEGT. The germline V and J ends were trimmed by 1 base and 5 bases, with 10 bases remaining between them. CDR3 length: 14 amino acids. The CDR3 DNA sequence: TGTGCCAGCAGTTACTTCACCGTGGGAGATACGCAGTATTTT. Its translation is CASSYFTVGDTQYF.

This chain joins TRBV7-7 and TRBJ2-5; D is unresolved. This CDR3 has 13 residues. Trimming took 3 bases from V and 3 from J, leaving 8 bases between them. The germline V gene encodes CDR1 SSHAT and CDR2 FNYEAQ (reference sequence). CDR3 coding DNA: TGTGCCAGCAGCTTGGCGGTGGAAGAGACCCAGTACTTC. Translated, it gives CASSLAVEETQYF.

This clonotype has at least ten counts. The chain employs TRBV18 and TRBJ2-3; TRBD1 might be the D (6 bases). The germline V gene has CDR1 KGHSH and CDR2 LQKENI. The ends were cut back, 6 bases at V and 0 bases at J, with 16 bases in the middle. CDR3 length: 16 residues. The CDR3 loop reads CASSWPSRGSTDTQYF. As DNA, the CDR3 is TGTGCCAGCTCCTGGCCGTCTAGGGGGAGCACAGATACGCAGTATTTT.